The present T cell receptor beta chain was sequenced within a study of blood T cell repertoires in COVID-19. Study as a whole: The origin of the acute and convalescent COVID-19 samples was the United States, Italy and Spain.

Per the original methods: Estimation of nucleated cell counts was performed using reference gene primer amplification. TCRdb's table, derived via immunoSEQ multiplex PCR, lists solely in-frame clones and lacks some. Clone size and the V and J calls come from that table; the DNA yielded D and trimming. The sample includes roughly 110,000 clones, about 89% of them seen just once. Per the germline V gene, CDR1 is SGHNT and CDR2 is YYREEE (reference sequence). This CDR3 contains 14 residues. J gave up 6 bases and V 5 bases, and 6 bases lay outside the gene matches. Material for sequencing was peripheral blood. This receptor was identified in a human donor with acute or convalescent COVID-19. The donor label of this sample is uncertain. V usage is TRBV5-4 and J usage is TRBJ2-4; 9 bases are shared with TRBD1. The CDR3 sequence: CASSFPGQGNIQYF. The DNA for the CDR3 is TGTGCCAGCAGTTTTCCGGGACAGGGAAACATTCAGTACTTC.